The 5 T cell receptor beta chains listed next were all sequenced from one sample in a study of identical twins. MiXCR, run by TCRdb on the 5' RACE reads, gives a single entry per CDR3 protein. The sample consists of about 690,000 distinct CDR3 sequences, 5.5% to 6.5% of them appearing once. What was sequenced was naive T cells sorted from blood. All receptors derive from a man younger than 35 in good health.

This clonotype showed up many times. The V gene is TRBV30, the J gene TRBJ1-1; D is perhaps TRBD1 (5 bases). The CDR3 sequence is 14 residues long. V was trimmed by 2 bases and J by 1 base, leaving 11 bases between them. Germline CDR1 is GTSNPN and CDR2 is SVGIG (reference sequence). In DNA form, the CDR3 reads TGTGCCTGGAGTTTCCGGGACTGGAACACTGAAGCTTTCTTT. Protein product: CAWSFRDWNTEAFF.

This clonotype was seen many times. The rearrangement joins TRBV12-3 or TRBV12-4 to TRBJ1-6, with D uncertain. The CDR3 consists of 13 residues. V was shortened by 6 bases and J by 3 bases, with 6 bases between the two germline ends. For the CDR3, the DNA is TGTGCCAGCAGGCTGGACTATAATTCACCCCTCCACTTT. Its protein product is CASRLDYNSPLHF.

This clonotype has at least ten counts. The chain has TRBV20-1 and TRBJ2-2; D ambiguous. V lost 2 bases, J lost 8 bases, and 6 bases lay in between. Germline V gene sequence: CDR1 DFQATT, CDR2 SNEGSKA (reference sequence). The CDR3 covers 11 residues. The CDR3 sequence is CSARKWGELFF. In DNA, the CDR3 is TGCAGTGCTAGAAAATGGGGGGAGCTGTTTTTT.

There are a few counts of this clonotype. The J gene is TRBJ2-1, the V gene TRBV20-1; 7 bases map to TRBD2. V lost 3 bases and J lost 1; bases outside the gene matches: 9. This CDR3 is built from 16 residues. Germline CDR1 DFQATT, CDR2 SNEGSKA (reference sequence). The CDR3 DNA reads TGCAGTGCTAGTCAACTAGCGAAAGGTTCCTACAATGAGCAGTTCTTC. Amino acid sequence: CSASQLAKGSYNEQFF.

For this clonotype: A much larger clone sits a single nucleotide away, making a read error possible. The chain employs TRBV12-3 or TRBV12-4 and TRBJ1-2; D ambiguous. This CDR3 contains 14 residues. V lost 7 bases and J 6 bases, leaving 18 bases between the germline ends. The CDR3 DNA follows: TGTGCCAGCAAGATTACCAGACGGACCAATGGCTACACCTTC. It specifies CASKITRRTNGYTF.